This TCR beta chain is from a study of shared clonotypes between healthy human individuals. Study as a whole: The plates for each donor numbered three CD4 naive, three CD4 memory, two CD8 naive and one CD8 memory.

As originally analysed: ImmunoSEQ output held junction-only sequences without quality scores, so filtering differed. Measured with immunoSEQ multiplex PCR; TCRdb has only the in-frame clones, and not every one. D and trimming were read from the DNA, whereas the V and J calls and clone size are those reported in that table. Here the sample spans about 330,000 clones, around nine tenths being singletons. Trimming pared 7 bases from V and 4 bases from J, leaving 16 bases between. Germline CDR1 reads MNHNS; CDR2 reads SASEGT. The CDR3 spans 15 residues. Donors were Caucasian adults residing in Nashville, Tennessee, USA.

The J gene is TRBJ2-2, the V gene TRBV6-1, with a tentative D call TRBD1 (6 bases). Sequenced: memory CD8+ T cells sorted from blood. The subset: CD45RO+ cells pooled with CCR7-negative TemRA cells. This sequence originates from a man in his late teens or twenties in good health. The DNA of the CDR3 is TGTGCCAGCACCCATCGACAGGCTGGCACCGGGGAGCTGTTTTTT. Encoded protein: CASTHRQAGTGELFF.